These T cell receptor beta chains were read from a single sample in a study of graft-versus-host responses after intestinal transplantation. The method was immunoSEQ multiplex PCR; TCRdb's version includes in-frame clones alone and lacks a portion of them. The table records about 10,000 clones, over 90% of them present only once. The material sequenced was PBMCs, taken about 70 days after transplant. These receptors were collected from a human patient who received an intestinal transplant, so some T cells may come from the graft donor. Each CDR3 is given with its conserved first and last residue. The D gene is left open where the match is weak. Clone sizes are given selectively: once, few, many, or a class where the clone is expanded.

V	D	J	size	CDR3	DNA
TRBV28	TRBD2	TRBJ2-1	NA	CASSLSGANEQFF	TGTGCCAGCAGTCTTAGCGGGGCTAATGAGCAGTTCTTC
TRBV7-3	NA	TRBJ2-3	NA	CASSLTQTKGTDTQYF	TGTGCCAGCAGCTTAACCCAGACAAAAGGAACAGATACGCAGTATTTT
TRBV6-9	NA	TRBJ2-7	NA	CASSYPGRADEQYF	TGTGCCAGCAGTTACCCGGGGCGCGCAGACGAGCAGTACTTC
TRBV7-6	TRBD1	TRBJ1-1	NA	CASSSRQGWGGTEAFF	TGTGCCAGCAGCTCCCGACAGGGTTGGGGGGGCACTGAAGCTTTCTTT
TRBV28	TRBD1	TRBJ2-1	NA	CASRNHRGWGYINEQFF	TGTGCCAGCAGAAATCACAGGGGGTGGGGCTATATCAATGAGCAGTTCTTC
TRBV5-4	NA	TRBJ1-2	NA	CASSSPTGRGVYGYTF	TGTGCCAGCAGCTCCCCAACAGGGCGCGGAGTCTATGGCTACACCTTC
TRBV6-5	NA	TRBJ2-2	NA	CASSFGQEGGELFF	TGTGCCAGCAGTTTTGGACAAGAAGGCGGGGAGCTGTTTTTT
TRBV19	TRBD2	TRBJ2-1	NA	CASSLTGEGYNEQFF	TGTGCCAGTAGTCTCACGGGGGAGGGGTACAATGAGCAGTTCTTC
TRBV27	TRBD1	TRBJ1-5	once	CASSTLQGGQGNQPQHF	TGTGCCAGCAGTACTCTACAGGGGGGACAGGGCAATCAGCCCCAGCATTTT
TRBV11-1	NA	TRBJ2-1	few	CASSFLGGINNEQFF	TGTGCCAGCAGCTTCCTAGGAGGTATCAACAATGAGCAGTTCTTC
TRBV4-3	TRBD2	TRBJ2-1	NA	CASSQDGDGRAPYNEQFF	TGCGCCAGCAGCCAAGATGGGGACGGGAGGGCCCCCTACAATGAGCAGTTCTTC
TRBV6-5	NA	TRBJ2-5	NA	CASSYSMGLQETQYF	TGTGCCAGCAGTTACTCGATGGGCCTCCAAGAGACCCAGTACTTC
TRBV10-3	NA	TRBJ2-1	NA	CAISEVGADYNEQFF	TGTGCCATCAGTGAGGTAGGCGCAGACTACAATGAGCAGTTCTTC
TRBV4-1	NA	TRBJ2-3	NA	CASSPVGTDTQYF	TGCGCCAGCAGCCCAGTGGGCACAGATACGCAGTATTTT
TRBV28	NA	TRBJ2-5	NA	CASNAVKETQYF	TGTGCCAGCAACGCTGTCAAAGAGACCCAGTACTTC
TRBV9	NA	TRBJ2-3	NA	CASSTIRTDTQYF	TGTGCCAGCAGTACCATTCGCACAGATACGCAGTATTTT
TRBV19	NA	TRBJ2-1	NA	CASSIARFPRRGYNEQFF	TGTGCCAGTAGTATTGCCCGCTTCCCTAGGAGGGGTTACAATGAGCAGTTCTTC
TRBV6-9	NA	TRBJ1-2	NA	CASSGQRLRNGYTF	TGTGCCAGCAGTGGACAACGTTTGAGGAATGGCTACACCTTC
TRBV7-2	NA	TRBJ1-2	NA	CASSLGEFYGYTF	TGTGCCAGCAGCTTAGGGGAATTCTATGGCTACACCTTC
TRBV11-3	TRBD2	TRBJ2-1	NA	CASSPGTSGYNEQFF	TGTGCCAGCAGTCCAGGGACTAGCGGTTACAATGAGCAGTTCTTC
TRBV5-1	NA	TRBJ1-3	NA	CASSLVGLSGNTIYF	TGCGCCAGCAGCTTGGTAGGGCTCTCTGGAAACACCATATATTTT
TRBV18	TRBD1	TRBJ2-2	NA	CASSPDRGNTGELFF	TGTGCCAGCTCCCCCGACAGGGGGAACACCGGGGAGCTGTTTTTT
TRBV30	TRBD2	TRBJ2-2	NA	CAWSLAGGPDTGELFF	TGTGCCTGGAGTCTTGCGGGAGGGCCCGACACCGGGGAGCTGTTTTTT
TRBV10-3	TRBD2	TRBJ2-1	few	CAISTGLAGGGPNNEQFF	TGTGCCATCAGTACGGGACTAGCGGGAGGGGGCCCCAACAATGAGCAGTTCTTC
TRBV25-1	NA	TRBJ2-7	NA	CASSRAYEQYF	TGTGCCAGCTCTCGCGCCTACGAGCAGTACTTC